This T cell receptor beta chain comes out of a study of blood T cells in healthy people across ages. General study results and limits: Diversity figures based on one million T cells were deemed too low.

The sample holds one count of this clonotype. Its antigen is as yet unknown. Combining a sample-barcoded 5' primer with a J-beta primer mix, a second PCR ran for about 6 to 12 cycles. Sequencing of every sample gave 2.5 million or more CDR3-containing paired-end reads. TCRdb re-analysed the 5' RACE reads in MiXCR, keeping a single row per CDR3 protein. Of 720,000 or so distinct CDR3 sequences in the sample, roughly 41% were seen once. The receptor comes from an elderly man in good health. Source material: blood.

DNA for the CDR3: TGCAGTGCTCCCCACGTGGGTGAGACCCCTTCTGGGGCCAACGTCCTGACTTTC. This encodes CSAPHVGETPSGANVLTF. This chain links TRBV20-1 with TRBJ2-6, with D unclear. Germline V gene lookup returns CDR1 DFQATT and CDR2 SNEGSKA (reference sequence). Trimming removed 5 bases from V and 1 base from J, with 21 bases in between. The CDR3 sequence is 18 residues long.